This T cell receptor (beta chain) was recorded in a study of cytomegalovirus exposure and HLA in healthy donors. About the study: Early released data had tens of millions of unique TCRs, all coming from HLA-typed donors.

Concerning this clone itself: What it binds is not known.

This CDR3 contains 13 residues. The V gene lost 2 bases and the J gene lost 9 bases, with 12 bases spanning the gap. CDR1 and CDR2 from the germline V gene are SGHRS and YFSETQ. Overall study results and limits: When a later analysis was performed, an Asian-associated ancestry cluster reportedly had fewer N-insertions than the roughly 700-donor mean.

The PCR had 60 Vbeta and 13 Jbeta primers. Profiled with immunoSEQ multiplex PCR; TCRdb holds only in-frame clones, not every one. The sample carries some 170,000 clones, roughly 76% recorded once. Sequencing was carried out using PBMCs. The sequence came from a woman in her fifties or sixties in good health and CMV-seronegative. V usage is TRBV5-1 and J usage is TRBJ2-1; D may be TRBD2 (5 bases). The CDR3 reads CASSFLGGAEQFF. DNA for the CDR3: TGCGCCAGCAGCTTTCTAGGAGGTGCTGAGCAGTTCTTC.